This TCR beta chain was retrieved from a study of blood T cell repertoires in COVID-19. Clones were sequenced by immunoSEQ multiplex PCR, and TCRdb holds only the in-frame ones, with some missing. The sample yields under 300,000 clones, roughly 90% seen once. Germline V CDR1 and CDR2: ENHRY, SYGVKD. This CDR3 is built from 14 residues. Trimming left V 8 bases short and J 2 bases short, with 16 bases between. The gene calls are TRBV10-3 and TRBJ2-7; D is possibly TRBD1 (6 bases). Sequenced: PBMCs or T cells enriched from blood (not recorded which). The TCR was taken from a woman aged 25-40 years who had recovered from COVID-19. CDR3 sequence reads: CAIGLNGQTYEQYF. The CDR3 DNA is TGTGCCATCGGGCTCAACGGACAGACCTACGAGCAGTACTTC.